This T cell receptor beta chain comes out of a study of CD8+ T cells in alopecia areata. Study-wide background: Treated individuals took tofacitinib by mouth, 5 to 10 mg twice daily. Severity scores in treated patients reflected the percentage of scalp affected.

cDNA reverse transcribed from extracted RNA served as the sequencing template. Profiled with immunoSEQ multiplex PCR; TCRdb holds only in-frame clones, not every one. This table holds 90,000 to 120,000 clones, 84% found once. Stated treatment: oral pan-JAK inhibitor, 5-10 mg twice daily. As part of sample collection, lesional scalp punch biopsies and peripheral blood were taken from alopecia areata patients. Both CD4+ and CD8+ T cells were separated by sorting PBMCs. The CDR3 consists of 15 residues. Germline V gene lookup returns CDR1 SGHTA and CDR2 FQGNSA. Trimming removed 4 bases from V and 10 bases from J; junction bases left unmatched: 12.

The input for sequencing was CD8+ T cells sorted from blood, taken at week 24, from a patient treated with tofacitinib. This TCR came from a human donor with alopecia areata. V and J are TRBV7-2 and TRBJ2-1; TRBD2 aligns across 8 bases. The CDR3 DNA reads TGTGCCAGCAGCTCTCCGGGACTAGGGGCTGGGGAGCAGTTCTTC. Protein: CASSSPGLGAGEQFF.